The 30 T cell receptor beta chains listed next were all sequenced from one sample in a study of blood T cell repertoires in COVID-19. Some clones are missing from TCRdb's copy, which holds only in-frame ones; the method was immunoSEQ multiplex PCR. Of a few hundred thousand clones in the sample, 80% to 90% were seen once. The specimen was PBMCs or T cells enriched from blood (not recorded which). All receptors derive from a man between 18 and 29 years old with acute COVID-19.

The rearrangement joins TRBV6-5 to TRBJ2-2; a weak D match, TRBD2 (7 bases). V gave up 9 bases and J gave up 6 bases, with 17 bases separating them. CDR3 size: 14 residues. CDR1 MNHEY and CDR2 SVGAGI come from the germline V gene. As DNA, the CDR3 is TGTGCCAGTGAGGGGGACGGGAGGCCCGGGGAGCTGTTTTTT. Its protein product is CASEGDGRPGELFF.

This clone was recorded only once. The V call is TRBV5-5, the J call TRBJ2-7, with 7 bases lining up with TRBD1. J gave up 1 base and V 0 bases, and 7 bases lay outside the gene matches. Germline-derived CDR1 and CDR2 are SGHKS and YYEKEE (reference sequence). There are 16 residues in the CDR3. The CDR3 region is CASSLERQGVSYEQYF. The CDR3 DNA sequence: TGTGCCAGCAGCTTGGAGAGGCAGGGGGTGTCCTACGAGCAGTACTTC.

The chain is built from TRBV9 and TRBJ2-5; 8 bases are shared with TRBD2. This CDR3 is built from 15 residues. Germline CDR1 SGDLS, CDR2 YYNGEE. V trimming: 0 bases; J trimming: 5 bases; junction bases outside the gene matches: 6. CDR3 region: CASSVAAGEAETQYF. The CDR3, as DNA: TGTGCCAGCAGCGTAGCAGCGGGAGAGGCGGAGACCCAGTACTTC.

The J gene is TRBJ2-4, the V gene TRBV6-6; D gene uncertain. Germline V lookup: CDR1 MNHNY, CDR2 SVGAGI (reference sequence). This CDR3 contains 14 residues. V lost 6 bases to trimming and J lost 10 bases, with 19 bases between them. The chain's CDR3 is CASSPSSPKSIQYF. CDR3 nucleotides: TGTGCCAGCAGCCCCTCTAGTCCAAAGTCAATTCAGTACTTC.

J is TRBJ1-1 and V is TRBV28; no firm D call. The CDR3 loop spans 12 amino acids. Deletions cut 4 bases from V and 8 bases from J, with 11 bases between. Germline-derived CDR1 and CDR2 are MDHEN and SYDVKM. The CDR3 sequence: CASSSRGGEAFF. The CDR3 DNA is TGTGCCAGCAGTTCCCGAGGAGGGGAAGCTTTCTTT.

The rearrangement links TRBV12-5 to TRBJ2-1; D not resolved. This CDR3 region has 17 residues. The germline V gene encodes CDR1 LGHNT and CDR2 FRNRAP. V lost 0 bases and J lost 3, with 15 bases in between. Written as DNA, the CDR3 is TGTGCTAGTGGTTTGGTACTCGACATCTCCCACTACAATGAGCAGTTCTTC. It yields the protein CASGLVLDISHYNEQFF.

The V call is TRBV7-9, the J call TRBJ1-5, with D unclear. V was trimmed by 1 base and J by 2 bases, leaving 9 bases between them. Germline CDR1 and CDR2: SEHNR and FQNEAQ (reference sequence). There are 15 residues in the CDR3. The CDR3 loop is CASSLVGSGNQPQHF. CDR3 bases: TGTGCCAGCAGCTTAGTAGGGAGTGGCAATCAGCCCCAGCATTTT.

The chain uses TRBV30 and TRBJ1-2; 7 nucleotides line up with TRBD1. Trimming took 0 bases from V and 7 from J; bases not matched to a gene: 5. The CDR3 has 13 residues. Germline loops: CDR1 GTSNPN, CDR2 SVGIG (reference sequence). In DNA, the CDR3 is TGTGCCTGGAGTGTACAGGGGTCCTCTGGCTACACCTTC. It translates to CAWSVQGSSGYTF.

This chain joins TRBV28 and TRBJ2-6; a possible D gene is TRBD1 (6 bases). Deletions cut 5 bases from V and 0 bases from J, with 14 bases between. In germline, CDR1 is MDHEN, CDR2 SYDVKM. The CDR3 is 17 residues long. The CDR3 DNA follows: TGTGCCAGCAGTACAGGGTCCCCGCTCTCTGGGGCCAACGTCCTGACTTTC. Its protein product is CASSTGSPLSGANVLTF.

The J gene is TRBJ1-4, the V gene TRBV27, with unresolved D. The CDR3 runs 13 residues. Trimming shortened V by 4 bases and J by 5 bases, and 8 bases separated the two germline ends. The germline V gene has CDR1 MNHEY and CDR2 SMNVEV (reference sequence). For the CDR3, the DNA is TGTGCCAGCAGTTCACTAGGAAATGAAAAACTGTTTTTT. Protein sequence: CASSSLGNEKLFF.

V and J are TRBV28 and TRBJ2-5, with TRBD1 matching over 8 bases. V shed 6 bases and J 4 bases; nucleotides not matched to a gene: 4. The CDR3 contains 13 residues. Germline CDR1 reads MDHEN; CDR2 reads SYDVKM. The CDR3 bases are TGTGCCAGCAGGACAGGGGTCGTAGAGACCCAGTACTTC. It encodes CASRTGVVETQYF.

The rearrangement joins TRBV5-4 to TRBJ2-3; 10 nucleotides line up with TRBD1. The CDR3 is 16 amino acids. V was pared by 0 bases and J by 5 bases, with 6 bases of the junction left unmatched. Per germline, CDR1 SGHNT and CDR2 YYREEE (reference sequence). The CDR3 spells CASSLGLTGGQDTQYF. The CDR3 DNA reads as TGTGCCAGCAGCTTGGGCTTGACAGGGGGCCAAGATACGCAGTATTTT.

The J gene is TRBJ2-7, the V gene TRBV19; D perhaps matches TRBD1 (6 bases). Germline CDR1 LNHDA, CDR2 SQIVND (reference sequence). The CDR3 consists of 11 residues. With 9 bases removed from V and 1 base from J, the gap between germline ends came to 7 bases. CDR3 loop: CASGQSYEQYF. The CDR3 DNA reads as TGTGCCAGCGGACAGTCCTACGAGCAGTACTTC.

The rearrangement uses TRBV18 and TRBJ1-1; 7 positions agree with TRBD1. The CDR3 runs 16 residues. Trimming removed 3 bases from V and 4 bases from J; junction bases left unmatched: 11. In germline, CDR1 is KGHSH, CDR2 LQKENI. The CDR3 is CASSPTRQGGGTEAFF. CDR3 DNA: TGTGCCAGCTCACCGACAAGACAGGGTGGGGGCACTGAAGCTTTCTTT.

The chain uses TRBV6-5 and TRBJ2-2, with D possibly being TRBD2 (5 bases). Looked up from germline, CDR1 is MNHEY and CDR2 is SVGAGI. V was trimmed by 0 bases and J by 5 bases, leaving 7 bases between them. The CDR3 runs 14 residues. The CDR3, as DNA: TGTGCCAGCAGTTACTCGAGAGGGACCGGGGAGCTGTTTTTT. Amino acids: CASSYSRGTGELFF.

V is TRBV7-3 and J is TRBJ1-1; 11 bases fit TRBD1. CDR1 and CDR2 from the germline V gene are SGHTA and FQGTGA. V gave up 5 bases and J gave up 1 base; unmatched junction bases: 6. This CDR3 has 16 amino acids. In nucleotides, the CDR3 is TGTGCCAGCAGCAGAGCCGGACAGGGGGCGAACACTGAAGCTTTCTTT. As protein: CASSRAGQGANTEAFF. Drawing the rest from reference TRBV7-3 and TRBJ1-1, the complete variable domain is GAGVSQTPSNKVTEKGKYVELRCDPISGHTALYWYRQSLGQGPEFLIYFQGTGAADDSGLPNDRFFAVRPEGSVSTLKIQRTERGDSAVYLCASSRAGQGANTEAFFGQGTRLTVV.

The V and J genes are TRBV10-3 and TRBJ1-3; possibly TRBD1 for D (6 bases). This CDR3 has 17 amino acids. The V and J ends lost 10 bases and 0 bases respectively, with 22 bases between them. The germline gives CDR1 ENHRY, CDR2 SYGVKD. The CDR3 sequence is CATQRGQGYDSGNTIYF. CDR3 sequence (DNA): TGTGCCACCCAGAGAGGGCAGGGGTACGACTCTGGAAACACCATATATTTT.

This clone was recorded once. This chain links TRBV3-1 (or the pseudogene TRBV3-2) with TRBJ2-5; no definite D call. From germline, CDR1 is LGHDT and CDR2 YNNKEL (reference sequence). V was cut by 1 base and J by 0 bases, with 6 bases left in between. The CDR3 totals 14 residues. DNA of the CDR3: TGTGCCAGCAGCCAAGTCCCCAACCAAGAGACCCAGTACTTC. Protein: CASSQVPNQETQYF.

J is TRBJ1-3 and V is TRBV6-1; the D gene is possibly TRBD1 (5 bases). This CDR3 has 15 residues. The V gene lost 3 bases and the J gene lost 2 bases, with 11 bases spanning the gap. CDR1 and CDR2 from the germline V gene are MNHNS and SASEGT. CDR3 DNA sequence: TGTGCCAGCAGTGACCAGGGATTGGCTGGAAACACCATATATTTT. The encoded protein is CASSDQGLAGNTIYF.

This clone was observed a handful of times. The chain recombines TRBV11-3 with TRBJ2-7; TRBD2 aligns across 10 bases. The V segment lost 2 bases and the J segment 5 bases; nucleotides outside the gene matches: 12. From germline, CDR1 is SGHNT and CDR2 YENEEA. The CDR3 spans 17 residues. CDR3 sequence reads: CASSLRNLAGDLDEQYF. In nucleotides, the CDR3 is TGTGCCAGCAGCTTAAGAAACCTAGCGGGAGACTTGGACGAGCAGTACTTC. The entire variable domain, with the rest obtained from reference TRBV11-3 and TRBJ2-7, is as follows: EAGVVQSPRYKIIEKKQPVAFWCNPISGHNTLYWYLQNLGQGPELLIRYENEEAVDDSQLPKDRFSAERLKGVDSTLKIQPAELGDSAVYLCASSLRNLAGDLDEQYFGPGTRLTVT.

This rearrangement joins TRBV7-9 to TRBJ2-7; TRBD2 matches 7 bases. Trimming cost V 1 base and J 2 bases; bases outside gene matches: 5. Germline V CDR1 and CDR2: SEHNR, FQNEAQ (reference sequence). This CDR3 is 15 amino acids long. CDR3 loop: CASSLEGTTAYEQYF. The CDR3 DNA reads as TGTGCCAGCAGCTTAGAAGGGACTACCGCCTACGAGCAGTACTTC.

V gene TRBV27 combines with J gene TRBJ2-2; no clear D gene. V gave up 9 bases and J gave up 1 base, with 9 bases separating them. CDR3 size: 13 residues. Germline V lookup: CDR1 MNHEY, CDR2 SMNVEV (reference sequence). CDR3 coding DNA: TGTGCCAGTTCCTCGGGGAACACCGGGGAGCTGTTTTTT. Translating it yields CASSSGNTGELFF.

The DNA of the CDR3 is TGTGCCAGCAACTTACAGGGGGGCTTCACTGAAGCTTTCTTT. Its translation: CASNLQGGFTEAFF. The genes are TRBV3-1 (or the pseudogene TRBV3-2) and TRBJ1-1; 8 bases agree with TRBD1. CDR1 is LGHDT and CDR2 is YNNKEL in the germline V gene (reference sequence). Trimming removed 7 bases from V and 4 bases from J; junction bases left unmatched: 8. This CDR3 spans 14 amino acids.

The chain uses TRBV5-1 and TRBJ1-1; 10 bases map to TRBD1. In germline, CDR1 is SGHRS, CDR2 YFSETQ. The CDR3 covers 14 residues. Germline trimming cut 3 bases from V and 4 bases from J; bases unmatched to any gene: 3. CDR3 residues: CASSSRTGGTEAFF. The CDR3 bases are TGCGCCAGCAGCTCCCGGACAGGGGGCACTGAAGCTTTCTTT.

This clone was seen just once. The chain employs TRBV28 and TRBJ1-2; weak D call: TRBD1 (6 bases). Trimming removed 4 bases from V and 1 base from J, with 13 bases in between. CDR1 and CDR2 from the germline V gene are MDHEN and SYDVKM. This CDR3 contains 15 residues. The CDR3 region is CASSSQGPYNYGYTF. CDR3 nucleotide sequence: TGTGCCAGCAGTTCACAGGGACCTTATAACTATGGCTACACCTTC.

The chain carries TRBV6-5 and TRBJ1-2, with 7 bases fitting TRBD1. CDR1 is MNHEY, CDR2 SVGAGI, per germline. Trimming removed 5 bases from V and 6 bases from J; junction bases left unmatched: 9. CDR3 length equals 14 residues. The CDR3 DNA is TGTGCCAGCAGTCCCCAAGGGGGCATGGATGGCTACACCTTC. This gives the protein CASSPQGGMDGYTF.

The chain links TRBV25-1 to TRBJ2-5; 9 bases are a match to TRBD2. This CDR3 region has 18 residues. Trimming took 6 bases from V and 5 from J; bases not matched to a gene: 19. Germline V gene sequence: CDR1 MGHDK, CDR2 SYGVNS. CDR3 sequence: CASSPSGLLAGEGETQYF. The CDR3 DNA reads TGTGCCAGCAGCCCCTCGGGCCTTTTAGCGGGAGAAGGCGAGACCCAGTACTTC.

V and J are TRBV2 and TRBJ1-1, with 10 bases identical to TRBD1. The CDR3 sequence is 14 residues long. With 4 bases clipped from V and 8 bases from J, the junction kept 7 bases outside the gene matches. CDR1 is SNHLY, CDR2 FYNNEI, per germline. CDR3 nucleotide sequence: TGTGCCAGCAGTGTGGAGACAGGGGGCGCCGAAGCTTTCTTT. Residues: CASSVETGGAEAFF.

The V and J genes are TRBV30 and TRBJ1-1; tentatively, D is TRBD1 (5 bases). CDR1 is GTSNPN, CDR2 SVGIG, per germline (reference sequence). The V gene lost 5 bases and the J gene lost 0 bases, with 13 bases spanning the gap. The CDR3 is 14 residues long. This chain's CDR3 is CAWVGYRMNTEAFF. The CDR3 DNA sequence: TGTGCCTGGGTCGGATACAGGATGAACACTGAAGCTTTCTTT. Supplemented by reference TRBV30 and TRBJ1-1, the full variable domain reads SQTIHQWPATLVQPVGSPLSLECTVEGTSNPNLYWYRQAAGRGLQLLFYSVGIGQISSEVPQNLSASRPQDRQFILSSKKLLLSDSGFYLCAWVGYRMNTEAFFGQGTRLTVV.

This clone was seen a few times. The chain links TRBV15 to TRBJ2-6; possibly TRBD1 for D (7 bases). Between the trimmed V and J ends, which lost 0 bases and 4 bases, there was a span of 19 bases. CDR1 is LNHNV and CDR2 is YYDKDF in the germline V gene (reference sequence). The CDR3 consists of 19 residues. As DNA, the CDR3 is TGTGCCACCAGCAGAGAGGCGGGGACAGAACTCTCCGGGGCCAACGTCCTGACTTTC. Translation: CATSREAGTELSGANVLTF.